This is a list of T cell receptor beta chains from one sample in a study of blood T cells in healthy people across ages. In TCRdb, the 5' RACE reads were re-called with MiXCR into one record per CDR3 protein. Counted here are more than 500,000 distinct CDR3 sequences, about 26% occurring once; the ten biggest clones make up about 18%. Source material: blood. These receptors were obtained from a woman aged 65 to 85 in good health. Each CDR3 is given with its conserved first and last residue. Each record gives: V gene, CDR3 length, CDR3 protein.

TRBV7-9	14	CASSLARGYNEQFF
TRBV21-1	14	CASSSGRSYNEQFF
TRBV5-5	15	CASSLAAVSSYEQYF
TRBV6-2/TRBV6-3	17	CASSYSINGTDDYGYTF
TRBV20-1	14	CSARGLAGTDTQYF
TRBV11-3	16	CASSFSRGAPPGEQFF
TRBV7-8	16	CASSFNRGAIGYEQYF
TRBV27	14	CASSPSGPYNEQFF
TRBV24-1	14	CATSGGTSTDTQYF
TRBV21-1	24	CASSTRQGRKPCLLPSYRDYEQYF
TRBV4-3	14	CASSHVSRVEKLFF
TRBV5-1	15	CASNRGGEANYGYTF
TRBV7-2	14	CASSPFGLGEVAFF
TRBV20-1	14	CSAPQGNRVYGYTF
TRBV20-1	10	CSAAVQTQYF
TRBV12-3/TRBV12-4	15	CASSLIWGDRETQYF
TRBV20-1	15	CSARDVGGPNYGYTF
TRBV5-5	14	CASSFILAGRTQYF
TRBV20-1	15	CSARDVRGVGETQYF
TRBV12-3/TRBV12-4	13	CASTPQGYNEQFF
TRBV5-5	15	CASSSIPSSGNTIYF
TRBV5-1	14	CASSLGGQVYEQFF
TRBV5-5	13	CASSATGQETQYF
TRBV20-1	16	CSARDSGGYSYNEQFF
TRBV5-1	14	CASSSGGPQETQYF
TRBV12-3/TRBV12-4	13	CASTGTLQETQYF
TRBV20-1	15	CSAPKPGQGSYEQYF
TRBV3-1	13	CASSQLANYGYTF
TRBV27	15	CASGKVPGYYYGYTF
TRBV18	15	CASSPPSAPGETQYF
TRBV7-9	14	CASSLAAGLTEAFF
TRBV30	16	CAWSASWDRGPQPQHF
TRBV20-1	16	CSAREMEQGQDYGYTF
TRBV7-9	13	CVSSPSSGLAGVF
TRBV20-1	19	CSARDSRGLGRGLTDTQYF
TRBV9	15	CASGRGGNFEEKLFF
TRBV10-3	15	CAISELAGGRNEQFF
TRBV20-1	14	CSARDRGTGNTIYF
TRBV15	16	CATSRGASGGNNEQFF
TRBV20-1	15	CSAQKGAGDQETQYF
TRBV7-2	15	CASSPYRGRSSPLHF
TRBV6-5	17	CASSLRPLDRGRYEQYF
TRBV5-1	16	CASSFTLEAFQETQYF
TRBV5-5	15	CASSLEAGPNYGYTF
TRBV6-2/TRBV6-3	14	CASATGTAYNEQFF